This T cell receptor (beta chain) was identified during a study of blood T cells in healthy people across ages. Healthy Caucasian individuals from Russia aged 6 to 90 were enrolled as donors. With a J-beta primer mix and a sample-barcoded 5' primer, a second PCR ran about 7 to 12 cycles. With 12 random nucleotides, a template-switch adaptor tagged each individual cDNA molecule. TCRdb processed the 5' RACE reads anew with MiXCR; each CDR3 protein has one entry. Of roughly 800,000 distinct CDR3 sequences listed, roughly 26% are singletons. Study-wide points: Investigators treated diversity estimates from one million T cells as underestimates. Naive T cell percentage showed a strong correlation with the diversity of TCR beta.

This clonotype was counted between two and nine times. Its antigen is unidentified. Trimming took off 6 bases at V and 1 base at J, with 9 bases between the two ends. This CDR3 has 12 amino acids. Germline lookup yields CDR1 SQVTM and CDR2 ANQGSEA. This sample also belongs to another study, concerning T cells of mothers and their children.

The sequence derives from a boy aged 5-17 years in good health. The rearrangement links TRBV29-1 to TRBJ2-5; the D gene is possibly TRBD1 (6 bases). Sequencing was done on a sample of blood. The CDR3 loop is CSVGHLQETQYF. CDR3 coding DNA: TGCAGCGTGGGACACCTCCAAGAGACCCAGTACTTC.